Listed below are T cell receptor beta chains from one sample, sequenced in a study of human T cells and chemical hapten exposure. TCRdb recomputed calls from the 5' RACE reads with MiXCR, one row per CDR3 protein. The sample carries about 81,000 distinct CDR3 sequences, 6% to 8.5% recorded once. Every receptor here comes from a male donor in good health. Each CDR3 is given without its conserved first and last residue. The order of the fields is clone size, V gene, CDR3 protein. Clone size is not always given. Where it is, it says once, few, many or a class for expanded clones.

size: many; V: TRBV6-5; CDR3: ASSYSRPGQGMTEAF
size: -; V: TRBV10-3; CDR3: AISTGEGNQPQH
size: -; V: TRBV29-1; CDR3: SVLGSAVDGYT
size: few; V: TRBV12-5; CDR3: ASGLGLAGQETQY
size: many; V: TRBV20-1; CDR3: SARPSGPSKNEQY
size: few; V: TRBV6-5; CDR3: ASSYSILDYEQY
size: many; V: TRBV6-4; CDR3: ASSQGALGNEQF
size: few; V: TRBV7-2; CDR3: ASSLGADKETQY
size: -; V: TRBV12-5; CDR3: ASGLGAGGSNTEAF
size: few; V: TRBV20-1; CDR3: SVYSRARSEAF
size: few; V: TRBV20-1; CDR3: SARDRDRSGQPQH
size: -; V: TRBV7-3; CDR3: ASRQTSGGTDTQY
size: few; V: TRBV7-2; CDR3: ASSQPLGSSGANVLT
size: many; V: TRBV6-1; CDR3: ASSPGTVYSNQPQH
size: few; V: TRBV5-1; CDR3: ASSPNGGGRDQPQH
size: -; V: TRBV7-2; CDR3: ASSPGQLETQY
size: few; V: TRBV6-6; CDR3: ASSYAADRDSTDTQY